This passage covers 22 T cell receptor beta chains from one sample sequenced in a study of blood T cell repertoires in COVID-19. Generated by immunoSEQ multiplex PCR, the TCRdb table keeps only in-frame clones and is missing some. The table includes some 56,000 clones, about 83% detected once. Sequenced sample: peripheral blood. The source of these receptors is an older woman with COVID-19, enrolled during active disease.

The gene calls are TRBV6-2 or TRBV6-3 and TRBJ2-1; 7 bases map to TRBD2. CDR1 and CDR2 from the germline V gene are MNHEY and SVGEGT. The V gene end was trimmed by 2 bases and the J gene end by 0 bases; junction bases not matched to a gene: 7. The CDR3 extends over 17 amino acids. The CDR3 nucleotides are TGTGCCAGCAGTTACCATTCGCGGGAGAGCTCCTACAATGAGCAGTTCTTC. Residues: CASSYHSRESSYNEQFF.

The CDR3 DNA reads TGTGCCAGCAGCCAAGGGGTAGCGGCAACCTACGAGCAGTACTTC. Translating it yields CASSQGVAATYEQYF. The V and J genes are TRBV4-2 and TRBJ2-7; possibly TRBD2 for D (6 bases). Trimming took 1 base from V and 2 from J, leaving 12 bases between them. Germline CDR1 is LGHNA and CDR2 is YNFKEQ. The CDR3 is made up of 15 amino acids.

The CDR3 loop reads CASSLTGSWPTNEKLFF. The DNA of the CDR3 is TGCGCCAGCAGCCTGACAGGCTCCTGGCCAACTAATGAAAAACTGTTTTTT. The chain is built from TRBV4-1 and TRBJ1-4; tentatively, D is TRBD1 (6 bases). Germline CDR1 MGHRA, CDR2 YSYEKL. Trimming took 4 bases from V and 0 from J, leaving 15 bases between them. This CDR3 has 17 residues.

The chain joins TRBV12-5 to TRBJ1-1; D is undetermined. The CDR3 loop spans 14 amino acids. V was pared by 2 bases and J by 1 base, with 8 bases between. CDR1 and CDR2 from the germline V gene are LGHNT and FRNRAP. CDR3 in amino acids: CASGLLLQNTEAFF. DNA of the CDR3: TGTGCTAGTGGTTTGTTACTCCAGAACACTGAAGCTTTCTTT.

CDR3 in amino acids: CASSEASGGLTDTQYF. The CDR3 DNA is TGTGCCAGCAGTGAAGCATCGGGGGGACTCACAGATACGCAGTATTTT. The genes are TRBV25-1 and TRBJ2-3, with 7 nucleotides matching TRBD2. Germline V gives CDR1 MGHDK, CDR2 SYGVNS. V shed 2 bases and J 2 bases; nucleotides not matched to a gene: 7. The CDR3 totals 16 residues.

The J gene is TRBJ1-1, the V gene TRBV10-2, with D unclear. Germline V gives CDR1 WSHSY, CDR2 SAAADI. V was clipped by 0 bases and J by 3 bases, with 8 bases between them. The CDR3 consists of 14 residues. CDR3 nucleotide sequence: TGCGCCAGCAGTGAGTCGAGCAGGCACACTGAAGCTTTCTTT. Translation gives CASSESSRHTEAFF.

This clone was seen a few times. V gene TRBV4-1 combines with J gene TRBJ1-5, with TRBD1 matching 7 bases. CDR3 size: 15 residues. Germline CDR1 and CDR2: MGHRA and YSYEKL. V lost 5 bases and J lost 3; bases outside the gene matches: 7. CDR3 loop: CASSTLTGTNQPQHF. The CDR3 bases are TGCGCCAGCAGCACTCTGACAGGGACCAATCAGCCCCAGCATTTT.

The chain is built from TRBV5-1 and TRBJ1-1; maybe TRBD1 (5 bases). This CDR3 has 16 residues. Germline V gene lookup returns CDR1 SGHRS and CDR2 YFSETQ. V gave up 1 base and J gave up 0 bases, with 13 bases separating them. DNA of the CDR3: TGCGCCAGCAGCTTGAGGGATGGGGGGATGAACACTGAAGCTTTCTTT. Translation: CASSLRDGGMNTEAFF.

The chain recombines TRBV3-1 (or the pseudogene TRBV3-2) with TRBJ2-7, with 7 bases identical to TRBD2. The CDR3 contains 14 residues. V gave up 1 base and J gave up 6 bases; unmatched junction bases: 6. In germline, CDR1 is LGHDT, CDR2 YNNKEL (reference sequence). CDR3 sequence reads: CASSQGAGTTEQYF. DNA for the CDR3: TGTGCCAGCAGCCAAGGGGCAGGGACTACCGAGCAGTACTTC.

The chain is built from TRBV29-1 and TRBJ2-7; D gene ambiguous. The germline V gene encodes CDR1 SQVTM and CDR2 ANQGSEA. The CDR3 length is 12 residues. Trimming removed 2 bases from V and 2 bases from J, with 7 bases in between. Here the CDR3 DNA reads TGCAGCGTTGAAAACAACGCCTACGAGCAGTACTTC. Its translation is CSVENNAYEQYF.

V gene TRBV6-5 combines with J gene TRBJ1-1, with 10 bases fitting TRBD1. The CDR3 has 14 amino acids. Germline CDR1 reads MNHEY; CDR2 reads SVGAGI. Unmatched junction bases numbered 6, after V lost 6 bases and J lost 5 bases. Written as DNA, the CDR3 is TGTGCCAGCAGCCAGGGACAGGGGTGGACTGAAGCTTTCTTT. Amino acids: CASSQGQGWTEAFF.

The genes are TRBV19 and TRBJ1-1; 8 nucleotides line up with TRBD1. V gave up 8 bases and J gave up 0 bases; unmatched junction bases: 5. CDR3 size: 14 residues. CDR1 is LNHDA and CDR2 is SQIVND in the germline V gene (reference sequence). CDR3 sequence (DNA): TGTGCCAGTGGATTGACAGGGGTGAACACTGAAGCTTTCTTT. Residues: CASGLTGVNTEAFF.

The chain combines TRBV7-9 with TRBJ1-2; perhaps TRBD1 as D (6 bases). V shed 2 bases and J shed 4 bases, with 14 bases lying between them. This CDR3 has 15 amino acids. The germline V gene encodes CDR1 SEHNR and CDR2 FQNEAQ (reference sequence). The CDR3 DNA sequence: TGTGCCAGCAGCTTACTATTCGACAGGCTCTATGGCTACACCTTC. Its translation: CASSLLFDRLYGYTF.

The J gene is TRBJ2-1, the V gene TRBV5-1, with 8 bases matching TRBD2. The V segment lost 4 bases and the J segment 8 bases; nucleotides outside the gene matches: 8. Germline V lookup: CDR1 SGHRS, CDR2 YFSETQ. CDR3 length equals 14 residues. CDR3 DNA: TGCGCCAGCAGCATTCCTCCCGGGGGGGATGAGCAGTTCTTC. It is translated as CASSIPPGGDEQFF. The entire variable domain, with the rest obtained from reference TRBV5-1 and TRBJ2-1, is as follows: KAGVTQTPRYLIKTRGQQVTLSCSPISGHRSVSWYQQTPGQGLQFLFEYFSETQRNKGNFPGRFSGRQFSNSRSEMNVSTLELGDSALYLCASSIPPGGDEQFFGPGTRLTVL.

The chain has TRBV20-1 and TRBJ2-7; TRBD2 matches at 9 bases. This CDR3 has 11 amino acids. Germline lookup yields CDR1 DFQATT and CDR2 SNEGSKA (reference sequence). V lost 6 bases, J lost 7 bases, and 4 bases stayed unmatched. This CDR3 reads CSANSGREQYF. The CDR3 bases are TGCAGTGCAAATAGCGGGAGAGAGCAGTACTTC.

The rearrangement links TRBV5-4 to TRBJ2-1; tentatively, D is TRBD2 (5 bases). This CDR3 spans 15 amino acids. Between the trimmed V and J ends, which lost 0 bases and 3 bases, there was a span of 10 bases. Germline V gene data show CDR1 as SGHNT and CDR2 as YYREEE (reference sequence). DNA for the CDR3: TGTGCCAGCAGCTTGGGGGGAGCGAACTACAATGAGCAGTTCTTC. It codes for CASSLGGANYNEQFF.

This rearrangement joins TRBV30 to TRBJ2-1, with D possibly being TRBD2 (5 bases). The CDR3 spans 13 residues. Germline CDR1 GTSNPN, CDR2 SVGIG (reference sequence). Trimming removed 2 bases at V and 9 bases at J, with 14 bases between. The CDR3 DNA sequence: TGTGCCTGGAGTCATCTAGCTTGGGGTGAGCAGTTCTTC. Translation: CAWSHLAWGEQFF.

The genes are TRBV5-1 and TRBJ2-1, with 10 positions matching TRBD2. Germline V gives CDR1 SGHRS, CDR2 YFSETQ. This CDR3 contains 17 residues. Unmatched junction bases numbered 7, after V lost 0 bases and J lost 4 bases. CDR3 nucleotides: TGCGCCAGCAGCTTGGCCGGAACTAGCGGGAAATACAATGAGCAGTTCTTC. Translated: CASSLAGTSGKYNEQFF.

J is TRBJ1-5 and V is TRBV18, with 8 positions matching TRBD1. The ends lost 3 bases at V and 2 bases at J; junction bases unmatched: 6. CDR1 and CDR2 (germline): KGHSH, LQKENI. There are 16 residues in the CDR3. The CDR3, as DNA: TGTGCCAGCTCACCTGTACCGGGACAGGGCAATCAGCCCCAGCATTTT. It codes for CASSPVPGQGNQPQHF.

The count of this clone is one. J is TRBJ1-2 and V is TRBV6-5; no reliable D call. V gave up 6 bases and J gave up 4 bases, with 15 bases separating them. This CDR3 has 14 amino acids. CDR1 and CDR2 (germline): MNHEY, SVGAGI. CDR3: CASRNRGIGYGYTF. CDR3 nucleotide sequence: TGTGCCAGCAGAAATCGGGGAATTGGCTATGGCTACACCTTC.

The CDR3 loop reads CASSVGVEAYEQYF. The CDR3 bases are TGTGCCAGCAGCGTAGGGGTGGAGGCCTACGAGCAGTACTTC. The V call is TRBV9, the J call TRBJ2-7, with a possible D match to TRBD2 (5 bases). Per germline, CDR1 SGDLS and CDR2 YYNGEE. CDR3 size: 14 residues. Trimming left V 0 bases short and J 2 bases short, with 9 bases between.

The chain recombines TRBV28 with TRBJ2-2; the D gene is possibly TRBD1 (5 bases). The germline V and J ends were trimmed by 3 bases and 8 bases, with 19 bases remaining between them. The CDR3 is 16 amino acids. Looked up from germline, CDR1 is MDHEN and CDR2 is SYDVKM. DNA for the CDR3: TGTGCCAGCAGTTTCGGTGACAGACCCCTTTCTGGGGAGCTGTTTTTT. Protein: CASSFGDRPLSGELFF.